One and the same sample provided the 9 T cell receptor beta chains below, sequenced in a study of OX40 agonist ivuxolimab in advanced cancers. Clones were sequenced by immunoSEQ multiplex PCR, and TCRdb holds only the in-frame ones, with some missing. The sample lists more than 100,000 clones, more than 80% occurring once. This sample comprised CD4+ or CD8+ T cells sorted from blood, obtained in a trial of the OX40 agonist ivuxolimab. These receptor sequences come from an adult with an advanced solid tumor such as melanoma, head and neck, liver or kidney cancer.

This clone is a singleton in its sample. The chain recombines TRBV29-1 with TRBJ1-1; D uncertain. Per the germline V gene, CDR1 is SQVTM and CDR2 is ANQGSEA. This CDR3 spans 10 amino acids. The ends were cut back, 3 bases at V and 10 bases at J, with 9 bases in the middle. This chain's CDR3 is CSVDSGRAFF. The CDR3 nucleotides are TGCAGCGTTGATTCGGGGAGAGCTTTCTTT.

This chain joins TRBV28 and TRBJ2-7; TRBD2 aligns across 10 bases. The ends lost 6 bases at V and 2 bases at J; junction bases unmatched: 4. The CDR3 has 14 residues. Germline V gives CDR1 MDHEN, CDR2 SYDVKM. CDR3 in DNA: TGTGCCAGCAGGTCTAGCGGGGGCCCCTACGAGCAGTACTTC. It specifies CASRSSGGPYEQYF.

V usage is TRBV7-9 and J usage is TRBJ2-7; tentative D call: TRBD1 (5 bases). Trimming removed 6 bases from V and 2 bases from J, with 11 bases in between. This CDR3 has 13 amino acids. The germline CDR1 and CDR2 sequences are SEHNR and FQNEAQ (reference sequence). CDR3 coding DNA: TGTGCCAGCAGACGTACAGGACCCTACGAGCAGTACTTC. Protein sequence: CASRRTGPYEQYF.

V usage is TRBV27 and J usage is TRBJ2-5; D may be TRBD2 (6 bases). This CDR3 has 13 amino acids. V lost 2 bases, J lost 5 bases, and 9 bases lay in between. Per the germline V gene, CDR1 is MNHEY and CDR2 is SMNVEV (reference sequence). This CDR3 reads CASSLRSGETQYF. As DNA, the CDR3 is TGTGCCAGCAGTTTAAGGAGCGGGGAGACCCAGTACTTC.

The genes are TRBV28 and TRBJ2-1; maybe TRBD1 (5 bases). This CDR3 spans 14 amino acids. The V gene's germline CDR1 is MDHEN and CDR2 SYDVKM. Between the trimmed V and J ends, which lost 2 bases and 0 bases, there was a span of 5 bases. The DNA of the CDR3 is TGTGCCAGCAGTTTACAGGGCTCCTACAATGAGCAGTTCTTC. Its protein product is CASSLQGSYNEQFF.

The V and J genes are TRBV6-6 and TRBJ2-2; 8 positions agree with TRBD1. CDR1 is MNHNY and CDR2 is SVGAGI in the germline V gene (reference sequence). V lost 6 bases to trimming and J lost 7 bases; unmatched junction nucleotides: 4. The CDR3 covers 13 residues. The CDR3 protein is CASRLQGGGELFF. CDR3 nucleotide sequence: TGTGCCAGCAGACTACAGGGGGGCGGGGAGCTGTTTTTT.

The chain couples TRBV28 to TRBJ2-5; D is unclear. CDR3 size: 16 residues. Trimming left V 7 bases short and J 4 bases short, with 22 bases between. In germline, CDR1 is MDHEN, CDR2 SYDVKM. The DNA of the CDR3 is TGTGCCAGCAACACTATGGGCGGTGCGAATCGAGAGACCCAGTACTTC. Translated: CASNTMGGANRETQYF.

This chain links TRBV6-4 with TRBJ2-1; D might be TRBD1 (6 bases). The CDR3 totals 13 residues. Germline V lookup: CDR1 MRHNA, CDR2 SNTAGT. The V gene lost 6 bases and the J gene lost 7 bases, with 13 bases spanning the gap. CDR3 residues: CASSPGHSNEQFF. The CDR3 coding sequence is TGTGCCAGCAGCCCGGGACACTCAAATGAGCAGTTCTTC.

The chain is built from TRBV28 and TRBJ2-1; D tentatively reads TRBD1 or TRBD2 (6 bases each). The V gene's germline CDR1 is MDHEN and CDR2 SYDVKM. V was clipped by 7 bases and J by 8 bases, with 27 bases between them. CDR3 length: 17 residues. The CDR3 spells CASTIMASGGLSDEQFF. In nucleotides, the CDR3 is TGTGCCAGCACTATCATGGCTTCCGGGGGCCTTAGCGATGAGCAGTTCTTC.